The 9 T cell receptor beta chains reported below all come from one sample, sequenced in a study of T cell repertoires in cytomegalovirus infection. TCRdb fed the reads into MiXCR, producing one record per CDR3 protein. The table shows about 440,000 distinct CDR3 sequences, with roughly a third occurring only once. Sequencing was carried out using PBMCs. These receptors were collected from a human donor in good health (CMV status not recorded). Some clones in this sample may be carry-over from other donors' samples.

The V gene is TRBV7-2, the J gene TRBJ2-3, with TRBD2 as a possible D gene (5 bases). The CDR3 covers 12 residues. V was clipped by 3 bases and J by 5 bases, with 6 bases between them. From germline, CDR1 is SGHTA and CDR2 FQGNSA. CDR3 sequence: CASSFRGDTQYF. The CDR3 DNA sequence: TGTGCCAGCAGCTTTCGGGGAGATACGCAGTATTTT.

The chain has TRBV24-1 and TRBJ2-5; D ambiguous. This CDR3 region has 13 residues. V was pared by 4 bases and J by 5 bases, with 10 bases between. Germline values: CDR1 KGHDR, CDR2 SFDVKD. The CDR3 region is CATSDPRSETQYF. CDR3 DNA sequence: TGTGCCACCAGTGACCCCAGGTCGGAGACCCAGTACTTC.

As to this clonotype: Given the absence of the conserved phenylalanine or tryptophan at the CDR3 end, a read error is likely. This chain joins TRBV7-2 and TRBJ2-1; TRBD2 matches 8 bases. Germline loops: CDR1 SGHTA, CDR2 FQGNSA. The CDR3 contains 15 residues. V gave up 10 bases and J gave up 5 bases; unmatched junction bases: 13. In DNA, the CDR3 is TGTGCCACTGGAGGGCGGAGCGGGGGAAACAATGAGCAGTTCTTA. Translated: CATGGRSGGNNEQFL.

This clonotype was detected many times. The rearrangement uses TRBV7-2 and TRBJ1-2; D gene unclear. This CDR3 is 15 amino acids long. V dropped 5 bases and J dropped 1 base, with 14 bases sitting between them. The germline gives CDR1 SGHTA, CDR2 FQGNSA. The CDR3: CASSPREHLNYGYTF. CDR3 DNA sequence: TGTGCCAGCAGCCCGAGGGAACACCTTAACTATGGCTACACCTTC.

The chain couples TRBV6-5 to TRBJ1-4, with a tentative D call TRBD1 (5 bases). V dropped 8 bases and J dropped 6 bases, with 13 bases sitting between them. The CDR3 contains 13 residues. Germline V gene data show CDR1 as MNHEY and CDR2 as SVGAGI. CDR3 nucleotide sequence: TGTGCCAGCTTGAGCAGGGAGGATGAAAAACTGTTTTTT. It codes for CASLSREDEKLFF.

This clonotype showed up just a few times. The V and J genes are TRBV23-1 and TRBJ2-7, with 7 bases fitting TRBD1. TRBV23-1 belongs to the ORF category, with a function that is uncertain. The CDR3 consists of 16 residues. V was clipped by 3 bases and J by 4 bases; unmatched bases: 12. The CDR3, as DNA: TGCGCCAGCAGTCATGTTTTCAGGGGGTTTGTTTACGAGCAGTACTTC. It yields the protein CASSHVFRGFVYEQYF.

This clonotype turned up a few times. The rearrangement uses TRBV19 and TRBJ2-5; 8 nucleotides line up with TRBD1. After removal of 3 bases from V and 4 bases from J, the junction contained 10 bases not matched to a gene. Germline V lookup: CDR1 LNHDA, CDR2 SQIVND (reference sequence). The CDR3 has 16 residues. CDR3 nucleotide sequence: TGTGCCAGTAGTATCTCAGGACAGGGATCTGGAGAGACCCAGTACTTC. Translation gives CASSISGQGSGETQYF.

This chain uses TRBV29-1 with TRBJ2-1, with 11 bases fitting TRBD1. The CDR3 loop spans 15 amino acids. Unmatched junction bases numbered 5, after V lost 6 bases and J lost 1 base. CDR1 and CDR2 (germline): SQVTM, ANQGSEA. CDR3 in DNA: TGCAGCGTGGTGGGACAGGGGGTTTCCTACAATGAGCAGTTCTTC. This gives the protein CSVVGQGVSYNEQFF.

The V call is TRBV19, the J call TRBJ1-1; perhaps TRBD1 as D (5 bases). The germline CDR1 and CDR2 sequences are LNHDA and SQIVND (reference sequence). The CDR3 sequence is 12 residues long. V gave up 1 base and J gave up 5 bases, with 5 bases separating them. The CDR3 DNA reads as TGTGCCAGTAGTATAGGACAGACTGAAGCTTTCTTT. Its translation is CASSIGQTEAFF.